The rows below give T cell receptor beta chains drawn from one sample of a study of blood T cell repertoires in COVID-19. Profiled with immunoSEQ multiplex PCR; TCRdb holds only in-frame clones, not every one. Among 200,000 or so clones listed, more than 80% were seen once. The source material was PBMCs or T cells enriched from blood (not recorded which). The receptors derive from a middle-aged woman with acute COVID-19. Both conserved end residues are part of each CDR3. A D gene is named only where the DNA matches it firmly. Where a row states a size, it is once, few, many or the class of an expanded clone; other rows omit it.

TRBV5-4	.	TRBJ2-2	TRBD2	TGTGCCAGCAGCTTGGTATCGTGGACTAGCTTCGCCGGGGAGCTGTTTTTT	CASSLVSWTSFAGELFF
TRBV9	.	TRBJ2-2	.	TGTGCCAGCAGCGTAAGTAGGACATCCACCGGGGAGCTGTTTTTT	CASSVSRTSTGELFF
TRBV7-2	.	TRBJ1-1	TRBD1	TGTGCCAGCAGCTTAGGTCCCGGGACAGCAAACACTGAAGCTTTCTTT	CASSLGPGTANTEAFF
TRBV24-1	.	TRBJ1-2	.	TGTGCCACCAGTGACCCGGCCACAGGGTCCCATGGCTACACCTTC	CATSDPATGSHGYTF
TRBV4-3	.	TRBJ1-2	.	TGCGCCAGCAGCCAAGAAGTCACAGGACGTGCGGGCTACACCTTC	CASSQEVTGRAGYTF
TRBV19	once	TRBJ2-7	TRBD2	TGTGCCAGTAGTATGTTTTTTTCGGGACTAACCCCCGAGCAGTACTTC	CASSMFFSGLTPEQYF
TRBV18	.	TRBJ1-6	TRBD1	TGTGCCAGCTCCCTAGGACAGGGTGATTCACCCCTCCACTTT	CASSLGQGDSPLHF
TRBV5-6	.	TRBJ2-3	TRBD1	TGTGCCAGCAGCTTAAGGACAGGGGGCTACACAGATACGCAGTATTTT	CASSLRTGGYTDTQYF
TRBV12-3/TRBV12-4	.	TRBJ1-1	.	TGTGCCAGCAGTTTAGCTGAGGTCAGTGAAGCTTTCTTT	CASSLAEVSEAFF
TRBV19	.	TRBJ1-5	TRBD1	TGTGCCAGTAGGGACAGGGGTAATCAGCCCCAGCATTTT	CASRDRGNQPQHF
TRBV27	.	TRBJ2-7	.	TGTGCCAGCAGTTTAAGGGGGGAGCAGTACTTC	CASSLRGEQYF
TRBV13	.	TRBJ1-6	TRBD1	TGTGCCAGCAGCGGCGGGACAGGAGGAAGGGGGAATTCACCCCTCCACTTT	CASSGGTGGRGNSPLHF
TRBV24-1	.	TRBJ1-2	TRBD1	TGTGCCACCAGTGAGACAGGGACACGGGGCTACACCTTC	CATSETGTRGYTF
TRBV30	.	TRBJ2-4	.	TGTGCCTGGCGGCCTAGACCCAAAAACATTCAGTACTTC	CAWRPRPKNIQYF
TRBV27	.	TRBJ1-2	TRBD1	TGTGCCAGCAGGCCGGACAGGGCGGGTGGCTACACCTTC	CASRPDRAGGYTF
TRBV5-8	.	TRBJ2-7	TRBD1	TGTGCCAGCCGACAGGGTTACTCCTACGAGCAGTACTTC	CASRQGYSYEQYF